The TCR beta chain under discussion was sequenced for a study of blood T cells in healthy people across ages. The study recruited healthy Caucasian donors from Russia who were aged roughly 6 to 95. Study findings and constraints: Both higher diversity and more naive CD4+ cells marked long-lived donors when set against aged donors. Strong correlation linked observed beta diversity and percent naive T cells.

CDR3 length: 16 amino acids. With 4 bases removed from V and 0 bases from J, the gap between germline ends came to 13 bases. Germline lookup yields CDR1 SEHNR and CDR2 FQNEAQ (reference sequence). A sample-barcoded 5' primer and a J-beta primer mix were used in a second PCR of roughly 7 to 11 cycles. TCRdb ran MiXCR on the 5' RACE reads and lists one entry per CDR3 protein. The sample consists of 900,000 to 950,000 distinct CDR3 sequences, about 28% of them appearing once. At least ten counts were recorded for this clonotype. The antigen remains unidentified. These data also formed part of another study, on T cells of mothers and their children.

The sample comprised blood. J is TRBJ2-1 and V is TRBV7-9, with D perhaps TRBD2 (6 bases). This sequence was found in a woman aged 40 to 55 in good health. The CDR3 reads CASSSFGGTSYNEQFF. CDR3 sequence (DNA): TGTGCCAGCAGCTCCTTCGGGGGAACCTCCTACAATGAGCAGTTCTTC.